Following are 9 T cell receptor beta chains from one sample sequenced in a study of T cells after yellow fever vaccination. Each CDR3 protein is one row after TCRdb ran MiXCR on the 5' RACE reads. The sample holds approximately 300,000 distinct CDR3 sequences, roughly 13% seen once. Sequences were derived from CD4+ T cells sorted from PBMCs, sampled 45 days after the yellow fever booster vaccination. Receptor source: a man aged 25-45 years who received the YFV17D yellow fever vaccine.

This clonotype came up many times. The chain recombines TRBV28 with TRBJ2-5; D is perhaps TRBD2 (5 bases). Trimming took off 6 bases at V and 2 bases at J, with 13 bases between the two ends. The CDR3 spans 14 residues. Germline CDR1 is MDHEN and CDR2 is SYDVKM. The CDR3 here is CASRGGQPQETQYF. Written as DNA, the CDR3 is TGTGCCAGCAGAGGCGGGCAGCCACAAGAGACCCAGTACTTC.

This clonotype was counted between two and nine times. The chain uses TRBV5-5 and TRBJ2-7; D gene unclear. The CDR3 is 14 amino acids. The germline CDR1 and CDR2 sequences are SGHKS and YYEKEE (reference sequence). The ends were cut back, 2 bases at V and 1 base at J, with 10 bases in the middle. The CDR3 bases are TGTGCCAGCAGCTTAGGCAGCGAATCCTACGAGCAGTACTTC. Encoded protein: CASSLGSESYEQYF.

Only a few counts were recorded for this clonotype. The chain combines TRBV12-3 or TRBV12-4 with TRBJ2-7; 7 bases map to TRBD1. This CDR3 has 15 amino acids. Losses at the gene ends were 3 bases for V and 1 base for J; bases not matched to a gene: 6. CDR3 coding DNA: TGTGCCAGCAGTTTGTTAGGGGGCTCATCCTACGAGCAGTACTTC. Translating it yields CASSLLGGSSYEQYF.

CDR3 loop: CASSYSRIQYF. CDR3 sequence (DNA): TGTGCCAGCAGTTACTCCAGGATCCAGTACTTC. The gene calls are TRBV6-5 and TRBJ2-7; D gene ambiguous. The germline gives CDR1 MNHEY, CDR2 SVGAGI. This CDR3 comprises 11 residues. The germline V and J ends were trimmed by 0 bases and 10 bases, with 7 bases remaining between them.

This clonotype turned up a few times. The chain recombines TRBV5-4 with TRBJ2-1; D remains unclear. Germline V gene sequence: CDR1 SGHNT, CDR2 YYREEE (reference sequence). V was trimmed by 4 bases and J by 5 bases, leaving 10 bases between them. The length of the CDR3 is 13 residues. DNA for the CDR3: TGTGCCAGCAGCCCCATGCAACACAATGAGCAGTTCTTC. This encodes CASSPMQHNEQFF. The full variable domain, in which reference TRBV5-4 and TRBJ2-1 provide the parts outside the CDR3, is ETGVTQSPTHLIKTRGQQVTLRCSSQSGHNTVSWYQQALGQGPQFIFQYYREEENGRGNFPPRFSGLQFPNYSSELNVNALELDDSALYLCASSPMQHNEQFFGPGTRLTVL.

The V call is TRBV7-2, the J call TRBJ2-7; a possible D gene is TRBD1 (7 bases). The germline V gene has CDR1 SGHTA and CDR2 FQGNSA. This CDR3 spans 16 amino acids. V was clipped by 3 bases and J by 5 bases, with 20 bases between them. The CDR3 loop reads CASSFDPTGAGNEQYF. The CDR3 region has the DNA TGTGCCAGCAGCTTTGACCCCACAGGGGCGGGAAACGAGCAGTACTTC.

J is TRBJ2-7 and V is TRBV11-2; D is unclear. Germline V lookup: CDR1 SGHAT, CDR2 FQNNGV. Trimming pared 6 bases from V and 6 bases from J, leaving 9 bases between. There are 11 residues in the CDR3. Here the CDR3 reads CASRGWGEQYF. Written as DNA, the CDR3 is TGTGCCAGCAGGGGGTGGGGCGAGCAGTACTTC.

The chain employs TRBV7-9 and TRBJ2-2, with 9 nucleotides matching TRBD2. CDR1 and CDR2 (germline): SEHNR, FQNEAQ (reference sequence). The CDR3 has 15 residues. V was clipped by 6 bases and J by 4 bases; unmatched bases: 6. The CDR3 DNA follows: TGTGCCAGCAGTGGACTAGCGATTCCCACCGGGGAGCTGTTTTTT. It specifies CASSGLAIPTGELFF.

The rearrangement joins TRBV11-2 to TRBJ1-2; no definite D call. In germline, CDR1 is SGHAT, CDR2 FQNNGV. Trimming shortened V by 0 bases and J by 10 bases, and 6 bases separated the two germline ends. This CDR3 is 11 amino acids long. DNA for the CDR3: TGTGCCAGCAGCTTAGACAGCTCCTACACCTTC. Protein: CASSLDSSYTF.